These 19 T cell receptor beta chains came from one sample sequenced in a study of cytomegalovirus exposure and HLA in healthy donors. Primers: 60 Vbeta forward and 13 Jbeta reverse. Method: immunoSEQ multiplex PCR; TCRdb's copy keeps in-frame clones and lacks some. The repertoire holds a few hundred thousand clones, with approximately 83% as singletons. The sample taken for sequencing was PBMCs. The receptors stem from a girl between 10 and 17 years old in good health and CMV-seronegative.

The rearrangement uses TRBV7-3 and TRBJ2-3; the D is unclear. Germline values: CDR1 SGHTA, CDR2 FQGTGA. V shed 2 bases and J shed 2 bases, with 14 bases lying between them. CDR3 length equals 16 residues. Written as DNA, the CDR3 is TGTGCCAGCAGCTTACCGCAGCCTAGTGACACAGATACGCAGTATTTT. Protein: CASSLPQPSDTDTQYF. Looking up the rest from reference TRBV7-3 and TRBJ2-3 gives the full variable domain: GAGVSQTPSNKVTEKGKYVELRCDPISGHTALYWYRQSLGQGPEFLIYFQGTGAADDSGLPNDRFFAVRPEGSVSTLKIQRTERGDSAVYLCASSLPQPSDTDTQYFGPGTRLTVL.

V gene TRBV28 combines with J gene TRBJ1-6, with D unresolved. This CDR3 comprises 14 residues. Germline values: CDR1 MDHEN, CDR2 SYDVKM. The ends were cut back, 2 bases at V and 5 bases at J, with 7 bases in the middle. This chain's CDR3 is CASSLPLHNSPLHF. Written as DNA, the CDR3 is TGTGCCAGCAGTTTACCGCTACATAATTCACCCCTCCACTTT.

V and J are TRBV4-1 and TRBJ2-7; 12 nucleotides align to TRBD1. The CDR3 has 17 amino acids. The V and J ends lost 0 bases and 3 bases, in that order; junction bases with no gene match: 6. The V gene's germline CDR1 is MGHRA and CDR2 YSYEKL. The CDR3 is CASSQEAGTGGYYEQYF. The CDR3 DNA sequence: TGCGCCAGCAGCCAAGAAGCCGGGACAGGGGGCTACTACGAGCAGTACTTC.

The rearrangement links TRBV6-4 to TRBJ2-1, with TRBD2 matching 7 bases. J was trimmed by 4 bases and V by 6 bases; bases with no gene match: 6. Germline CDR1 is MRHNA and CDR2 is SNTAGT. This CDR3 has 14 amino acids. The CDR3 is CASSSSGQYNEQFF. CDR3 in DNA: TGTGCCAGCAGCTCTAGCGGTCAGTACAATGAGCAGTTCTTC.

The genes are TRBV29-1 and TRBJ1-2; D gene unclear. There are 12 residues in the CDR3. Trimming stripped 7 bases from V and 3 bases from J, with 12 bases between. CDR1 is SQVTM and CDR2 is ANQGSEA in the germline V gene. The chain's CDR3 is CSALTKYYGYTF. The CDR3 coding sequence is TGCAGCGCCTTAACTAAATACTATGGCTACACCTTC.

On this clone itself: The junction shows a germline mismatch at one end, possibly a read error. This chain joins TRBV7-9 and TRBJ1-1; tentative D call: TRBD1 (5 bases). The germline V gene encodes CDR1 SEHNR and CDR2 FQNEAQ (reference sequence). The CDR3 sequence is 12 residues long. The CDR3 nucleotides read TGTTCCAGCAGCGACAGACAAGTTGAAGCTTTCTTT. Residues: CSSSDRQVEAFF.

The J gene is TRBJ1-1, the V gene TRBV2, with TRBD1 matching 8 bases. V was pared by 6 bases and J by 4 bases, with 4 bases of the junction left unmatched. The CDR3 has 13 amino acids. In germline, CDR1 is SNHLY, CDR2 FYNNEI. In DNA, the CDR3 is TGTGCCAGCAGATTAACAGGGGGCACTGAAGCTTTCTTT. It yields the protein CASRLTGGTEAFF.

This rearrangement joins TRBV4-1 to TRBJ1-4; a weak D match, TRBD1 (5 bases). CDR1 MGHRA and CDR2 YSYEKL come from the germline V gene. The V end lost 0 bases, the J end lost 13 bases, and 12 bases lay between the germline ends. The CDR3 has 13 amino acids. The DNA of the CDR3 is TGCGCCAGCAGCCAAGATCAGGGATTGCTACTGTTTTTT. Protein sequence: CASSQDQGLLLFF.

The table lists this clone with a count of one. CDR3 amino acids: CASSPRSGKTYNEQFF. The CDR3 coding sequence is TGTGCCAGCTCACCAAGGTCGGGGAAGACCTACAATGAGCAGTTCTTC. This chain joins TRBV18 and TRBJ2-1; a weak D match, TRBD2 (5 bases). The CDR3 length is 16 residues. Trimming stripped 2 bases from V and 2 bases from J, with 13 bases between. Germline V CDR1 and CDR2: KGHSH, LQKENI.

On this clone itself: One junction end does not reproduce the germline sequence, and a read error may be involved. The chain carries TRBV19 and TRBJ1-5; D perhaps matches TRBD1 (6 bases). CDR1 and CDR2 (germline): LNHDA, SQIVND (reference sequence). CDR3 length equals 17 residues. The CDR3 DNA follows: TGTGCCAGTAGCCCAAACCCCGGGACACCTAGCTATCAGCCCCAGCATTTT. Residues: CASSPNPGTPSYQPQHF.

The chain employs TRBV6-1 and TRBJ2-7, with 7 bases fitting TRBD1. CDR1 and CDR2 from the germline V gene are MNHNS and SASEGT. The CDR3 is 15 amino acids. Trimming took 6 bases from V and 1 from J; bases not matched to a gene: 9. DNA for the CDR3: TGTGCCAGCAGAAGGACAGGCCTTGGGTCCTACGAGCAGTACTTC. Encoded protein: CASRRTGLGSYEQYF.

The CDR3 DNA reads TGTGCCATCATGAAGGGGGACAGGGGATGGGGTGAGCAGTTCTTC. Amino acids: CAIMKGDRGWGEQFF. J is TRBJ2-1 and V is TRBV10-3, with 10 bases matching TRBD1. This CDR3 is built from 15 residues. Germline V lookup: CDR1 ENHRY, CDR2 SYGVKD. J was trimmed by 9 bases and V by 7 bases; bases with no gene match: 12.

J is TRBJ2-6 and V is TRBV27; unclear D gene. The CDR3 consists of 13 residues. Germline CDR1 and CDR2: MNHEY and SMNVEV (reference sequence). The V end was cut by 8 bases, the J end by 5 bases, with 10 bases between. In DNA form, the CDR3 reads TGTGCCAGCTGGGCATTACGGGCCAACGTCCTGACTTTC. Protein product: CASWALRANVLTF.

In DNA form, the CDR3 reads TGTGCCAGCAGTTACATGCGGGGAGGGGACACTGAAGCTTTCTTT. Protein: CASSYMRGGDTEAFF. This chain connects TRBV6-5 to TRBJ1-1, with TRBD1 as a possible D gene (5 bases). The V end lost 2 bases, the J end lost 3 bases, and 13 bases lay between the germline ends. Germline assignment: CDR1 MNHEY and CDR2 SVGAGI. The CDR3 length is 15 residues.

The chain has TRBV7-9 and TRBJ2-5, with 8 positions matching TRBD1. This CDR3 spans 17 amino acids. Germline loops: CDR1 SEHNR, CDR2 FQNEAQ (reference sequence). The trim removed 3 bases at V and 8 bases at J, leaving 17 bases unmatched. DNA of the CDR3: TGTGCCAGCAGCTTGAGGGATTTAGTGGGACAGGCCTCTACCCAGTACTTC. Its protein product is CASSLRDLVGQASTQYF. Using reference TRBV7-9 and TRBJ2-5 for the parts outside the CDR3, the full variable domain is DTGVSQNPRHKITKRGQNVTFRCDPISEHNRLYWYRQTLGQGPEFLTYFQNEAQLEKSRLLSDRFSAERPKGSFSTLEIQRTEQGDSAMYLCASSLRDLVGQASTQYFGPGTRLLVL.

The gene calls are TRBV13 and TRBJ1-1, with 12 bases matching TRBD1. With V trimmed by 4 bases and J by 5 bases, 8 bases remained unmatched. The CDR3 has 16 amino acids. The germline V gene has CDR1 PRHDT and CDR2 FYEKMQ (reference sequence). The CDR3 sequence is CASSWGDRGRGTEAFF. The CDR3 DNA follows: TGTGCCAGCAGCTGGGGGGACAGGGGGCGCGGTACTGAAGCTTTCTTT.

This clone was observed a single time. This CDR3 is CASSPRGGPDQPQHF. The DNA for the CDR3 is TGTGCCAGCTCACCACGGGGGGGGCCGGATCAGCCCCAGCATTTT. The chain has TRBV18 and TRBJ1-5, with D perhaps matching TRBD1 (6 bases). Germline-derived CDR1 and CDR2 are KGHSH and LQKENI. Trimming took off 1 base at V and 5 bases at J, with 12 bases between the two ends. This CDR3 contains 15 residues.

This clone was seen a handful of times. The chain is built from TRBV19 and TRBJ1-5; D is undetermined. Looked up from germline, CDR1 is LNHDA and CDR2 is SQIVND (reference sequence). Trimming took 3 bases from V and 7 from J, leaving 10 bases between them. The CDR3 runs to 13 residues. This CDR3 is CASSIGVSQPQHF. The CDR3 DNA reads TGTGCCAGTAGTATCGGGGTCAGCCAGCCCCAGCATTTT.

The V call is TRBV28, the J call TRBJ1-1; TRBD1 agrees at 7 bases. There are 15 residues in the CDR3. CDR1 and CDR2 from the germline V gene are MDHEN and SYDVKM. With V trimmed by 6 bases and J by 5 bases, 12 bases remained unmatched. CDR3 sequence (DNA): TGTGCCAGCAGCAGCGACAGGGCCCGTGGTACTGAAGCTTTCTTT. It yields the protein CASSSDRARGTEAFF.